A single sample is the source of the 9 T cell receptor beta chains below, sequenced in a study of blood T cells in healthy people across ages. Alongside a J-beta primer mix, a sample-barcoded 5' primer served in a second PCR lasting roughly 6 to 12 cycles. TCRdb re-called the 5' RACE reads through MiXCR, storing one row per CDR3 protein. Seen here are 700,000 to 850,000 distinct CDR3 sequences, 40% to 65% observed once, and the top ten hold roughly 37%. Sequencing was performed on blood. The receptors were gathered from a man at least 80 years old in good health.

The genes are TRBV27 and TRBJ2-7; D possibly corresponds to TRBD2 (7 bases). TRBJ2-5 matches the DNA end more closely, so the J call is doubtful. This CDR3 comprises 15 residues. Germline V gives CDR1 MNHEY, CDR2 SMNVEV (reference sequence). Written as DNA, the CDR3 is TGTGCCAGCGCCCAGGGGTCGGGAGGAGGCGAGACCCAGTACTTC. It encodes CASAQGSGGGETQYF.

This sequence joins TRBV6-6 and TRBJ2-7; D uncertain. Trimming took off 2 bases at V and 6 bases at J, with 8 bases between the two ends. The germline CDR1 and CDR2 sequences are MNHNY and SVGAGI (reference sequence). This CDR3 region has 12 residues. CDR3 sequence reads: CASSYTSSEQYF. DNA of the CDR3: TGTGCCAGCAGTTACACCTCTAGCGAGCAGTACTTC.

This clonotype was detected a few times. The V and J genes are TRBV2 and TRBJ2-5; 8 nucleotides line up with TRBD1. The DNA end is a closer match to TRBJ2-7, so the J assignment may be wrong. CDR1 is SNHLY, CDR2 FYNNEI, per germline. The CDR3 has 15 residues. This CDR3 reads CASSESRTGLTEQYF. The CDR3 DNA sequence: TGTGCCAGCAGTGAGTCCCGGACAGGGCTTACCGAGCAGTACTTC.

Only a few counts were recorded for this clonotype. This sequence joins TRBV29-1 and TRBJ2-7, with 10 bases matching TRBD1. Germline V CDR1 and CDR2: SQVTM, ANQGSEA. The CDR3 consists of 17 residues. The V gene end was trimmed by 7 bases and the J gene end by 0 bases; junction bases not matched to a gene: 15. CDR3 in DNA: TGCAGCGCCAAGCTTGTACGACAGGGGGCTAACTCCTACGAGCAGTACTTC. Amino acid sequence: CSAKLVRQGANSYEQYF.

The CDR3 protein is CASSFPPRDYEQYF. The CDR3 DNA is TGTGCCAGCAGTTTTCCCCCTAGGGACTACGAGCAGTACTTC. This sequence joins TRBV28 and TRBJ2-7; D unclear. The CDR3 extends over 14 amino acids. Per the germline V gene, CDR1 is MDHEN and CDR2 is SYDVKM. The V end was cut by 3 bases, the J end by 3 bases, with 12 bases between.

This clonotype was observed a single time. The chain couples TRBV7-2 to TRBJ2-1, with D possibly matching TRBD1 (6 bases). Deletions cut 1 base from V and 3 bases from J, with 10 bases between. CDR1 and CDR2 (germline): SGHTA, FQGNSA. The CDR3 totals 15 residues. The CDR3 protein is CASSLVARGYNEQFF. The CDR3 region has the DNA TGTGCCAGCAGCTTAGTGGCCAGGGGCTACAATGAGCAGTTCTTC.

The V and J genes are TRBV5-1 and TRBJ1-2; no definite D call. Germline CDR1 is SGHRS and CDR2 is YFSETQ. The CDR3 has 16 amino acids. V was trimmed by 1 base and J by 7 bases, leaving 20 bases between them. CDR3 nucleotides: TGCGCCAGCAGCTTGAAGGCGTCAGCCACTGAATTTGGCTACACCTTC. This encodes CASSLKASATEFGYTF.

The CDR3 is CASSPRLAGDGTQYF. CDR3 DNA: TGCGCCAGCAGCCCCCGTCTAGCGGGCGATGGGACCCAGTACTTC. This chain connects TRBV4-1 to TRBJ2-7, with 8 bases matching TRBD2. Matching the DNA end better, TRBJ2-5 makes the J call doubtful. Germline V CDR1 and CDR2: MGHRA, YSYEKL. The CDR3 is 15 residues long.

The chain uses TRBV20-1 and TRBJ2-5; D gene ambiguous. V shed 5 bases and J shed 1 base, with 8 bases lying between them. This CDR3 comprises 12 residues. Germline lookup yields CDR1 DFQATT and CDR2 SNEGSKA (reference sequence). The CDR3 spells CSAVLSQETQYF. The CDR3 nucleotides read TGCAGTGCTGTTCTGTCCCAAGAGACCCAGTACTTC.